The sequence of this T cell receptor (beta chain) was determined in a study of molecular identifiers for immune sequencing clone quantification. Background on the study: Replicates involved a five-way split of RNA from around 20,000 or 100,000 naive CD8 cells, with sequencing of four. Findings and caveats of the study: Investigators reportedly could detect spiked Jurkat TCR RNA from one cell among approximately 1.1 million naive cells.

Sorting defined naive CD8 T cells as CD8+CD4-CCR7+CD45RA+. V shed 5 bases, J shed 2 bases, and the junction held 6 bases outside the gene matches. The CDR3 spans 14 residues. Germline CDR1 reads MNHEY; CDR2 reads SMNVEV (reference sequence). TCRdb redid the calling of the PCR reads with MiXCR, one entry per CDR3 protein. The data hold some 70,000 distinct CDR3 sequences, with 15% to 20% observed a single time. This clonotype was seen many times. What it binds is not known. The sequence derives from a human donor in good health. Some libraries in this study had Jurkat cell RNA spiked in. The sample consisted of naive CD8+ T cells from blood, with Jurkat cell RNA spiked in. Subset: FACS-sorted CD8+CD4-CCR7+CD45RA+ naive T cells. The chain combines TRBV27 with TRBJ2-7, with 7 nucleotides matching TRBD2. DNA for the CDR3: TGTGCCAGCAGTCTCAGCGGGACGCCCTACGAGCAGTACTTC. Translating gives CASSLSGTPYEQYF.